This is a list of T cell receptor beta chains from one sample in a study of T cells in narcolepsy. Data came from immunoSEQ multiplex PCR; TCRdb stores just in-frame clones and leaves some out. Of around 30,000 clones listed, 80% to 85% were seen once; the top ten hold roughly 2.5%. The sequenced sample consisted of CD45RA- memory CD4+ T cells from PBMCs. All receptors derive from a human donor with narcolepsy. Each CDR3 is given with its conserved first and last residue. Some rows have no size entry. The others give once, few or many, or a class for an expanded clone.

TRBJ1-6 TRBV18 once CASSPRDRTRSPLHF
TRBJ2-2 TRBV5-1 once CASTRDRTNTGELFF
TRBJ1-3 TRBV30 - CAWISGNTIYF
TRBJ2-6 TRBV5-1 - CASSLQGFGANVLTF
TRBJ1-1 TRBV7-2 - CASSLQMNTEAFF
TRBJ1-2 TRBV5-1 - CASSSTGDLYVGYTF
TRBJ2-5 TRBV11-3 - CASSLGGTGEETQYF
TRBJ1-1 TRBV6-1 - CASSRQMNTEAFF
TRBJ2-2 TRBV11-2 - CASSLGDFGTGELFF
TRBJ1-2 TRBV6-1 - CASSYLDGNYGYTF
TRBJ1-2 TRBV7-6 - CASSSGQNYGYTF
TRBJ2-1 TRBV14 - CASSQEKGVGNEQFF
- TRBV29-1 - CSVEQGVSYEQYF
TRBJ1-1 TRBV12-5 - CASGLNLNTEAFF
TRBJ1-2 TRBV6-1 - CASRKNTGPVYGYTF
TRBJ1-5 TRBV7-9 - CASSFPGQPQHF
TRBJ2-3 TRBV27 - CASSRLSGGGATDTQYF
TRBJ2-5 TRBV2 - CASKEETQYF
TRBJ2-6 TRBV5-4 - CASSPGLAGAFNSGANVLTF
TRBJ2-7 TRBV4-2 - CASSQDRLIGEQYF
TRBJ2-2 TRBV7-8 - CASSLGTRVGTGELFF
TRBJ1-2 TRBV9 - CASTQLSSFYGYTF
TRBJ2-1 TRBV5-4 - CASSLRGAYNEQFF
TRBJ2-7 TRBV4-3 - CASSQDAGWRAPEQYF
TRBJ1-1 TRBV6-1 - CASRQNGYTEAFF
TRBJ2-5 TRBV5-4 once CASSLQGKETQYF
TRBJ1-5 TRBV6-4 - CASPPGRTGGRQPQHF
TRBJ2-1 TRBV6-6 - CASSSQGNNEQFF
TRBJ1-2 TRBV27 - CASRNQGDYGYTF
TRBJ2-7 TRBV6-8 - CASSYSIGPGAREQYF
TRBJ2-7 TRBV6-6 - CASSSLAGLSYEQYF
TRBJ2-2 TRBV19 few CASRPWRGQGNTGELFF
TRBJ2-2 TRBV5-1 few CASSSGNTGELFF
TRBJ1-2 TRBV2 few CASGVNYGYTF
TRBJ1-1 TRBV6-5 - CASTEGGRDTEAFF
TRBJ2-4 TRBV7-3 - CASSLAGGNIQYF
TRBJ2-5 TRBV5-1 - CASSSSDGGGETQYF
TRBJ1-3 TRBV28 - CASSLAAGPGNTIYF
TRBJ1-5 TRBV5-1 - CASSLGPGQPQHF
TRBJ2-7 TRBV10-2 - CATTPPSGGDEQYF
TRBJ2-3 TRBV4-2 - CASSPRGSGGRDTQYF
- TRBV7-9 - CASSLYGREHEQYF
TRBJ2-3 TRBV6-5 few CASSYRPQGRSDTQYF
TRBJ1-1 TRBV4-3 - CASSQDPLGGNTEAFF
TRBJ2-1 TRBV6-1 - CASTPGAGTYNEQFF
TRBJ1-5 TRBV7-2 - CASSSGSRSNQPQHF
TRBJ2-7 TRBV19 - CASSTWRGGEYEQYF
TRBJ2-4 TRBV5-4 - CASSMGQGEPGNIQYF
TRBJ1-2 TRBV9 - CASSPQDRGGYTF
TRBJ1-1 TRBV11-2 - CASSDRTGGPVNTEAFF
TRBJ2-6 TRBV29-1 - CSVEGQGVGANVLTF